Listed here are 20 T cell receptor beta chains from one sample, sequenced in a study of blood T cell repertoires in COVID-19 (dated by TCRdb to the early 2020s). Libraries were built with the immunoSEQ multiplex PCR assay. The source is immuneACCESS, and TCRdb retained only in-frame sequences with V and J called. Part of the clones is not carried over; for the studies checked, unresolved V genes explain less than half of this, and the remainder is unexplained. In all, the sample holds roughly 290,000 clones, and 80% to 95% of those were seen once. 6% to 7% of the sample is held by the ten biggest clonotypes. The sequenced sample consisted of peripheral blood. These receptors all stem from a woman aged 25 to 39 with COVID-19, enrolled during active disease.

This clone has only one observation. V and J are TRBV2 and TRBJ1-5; TRBD1 agrees at 11 bases. The V gene's germline CDR1 is SNHLY and CDR2 FYNNEI. With V trimmed by 0 bases and J by 6 bases, 1 base remained unmatched. This CDR3 has 15 residues. The CDR3 is CASSEAGTGGQPQHF. CDR3 DNA: TGTGCCAGCAGTGAAGCCGGGACAGGGGGTCAGCCCCAGCATTTT.

The chain has TRBV5-1 and TRBJ1-1; weak D call: TRBD1 (5 bases). This CDR3 spans 16 amino acids. Trimming took off 0 bases at V and 2 bases at J, with 14 bases between the two ends. From germline, CDR1 is SGHRS and CDR2 YFSETQ. The CDR3 reads CASSLAARRANTEAFF. CDR3 nucleotides: TGCGCCAGCAGCTTGGCCGCTCGCAGGGCCAACACTGAAGCTTTCTTT. The full variable domain, its missing parts supplied by reference TRBV5-1 and TRBJ1-1, is KAGVTQTPRYLIKTRGQQVTLSCSPISGHRSVSWYQQTPGQGLQFLFEYFSETQRNKGNFPGRFSGRQFSNSRSEMNVSTLELGDSALYLCASSLAARRANTEAFFGQGTRLTVV.

This clone has a handful of counts. This chain links TRBV19 with TRBJ1-1, with 7 bases identical to TRBD1. The V gene's germline CDR1 is LNHDA and CDR2 SQIVND (reference sequence). The V segment lost 1 base and the J segment 1 base; nucleotides outside the gene matches: 3. This CDR3 contains 15 residues. This CDR3 is CASSIGRQGNTEAFF. The CDR3 coding sequence is TGTGCCAGTAGTATAGGGCGACAGGGGAACACTGAAGCTTTCTTT.

The rearrangement joins TRBV3-1 (or the pseudogene TRBV3-2) to TRBJ2-7, with D perhaps TRBD2 (5 bases). Per germline, CDR1 LGHDT and CDR2 YNNKEL (reference sequence). The CDR3 runs to 15 residues. V lost 2 bases, J lost 5 bases, and 16 bases lay in between. The CDR3 protein is CASSQTRWENDEQYF. CDR3 bases: TGTGCCAGCAGCCAAACCCGATGGGAGAACGACGAGCAGTACTTC.

This chain connects TRBV4-1 to TRBJ2-1; weak D call: TRBD2 (5 bases). This CDR3 region has 15 residues. In germline, CDR1 is MGHRA, CDR2 YSYEKL. Trimming took 2 bases from V and 2 from J, leaving 10 bases between them. CDR3 region: CASSQTSTPYNEQFF. In DNA, the CDR3 is TGCGCCAGCAGCCAAACTAGTACCCCCTACAATGAGCAGTTCTTC.

This rearrangement joins TRBV28 to TRBJ1-6; D unresolved. Between the trimmed V and J ends, which lost 8 bases and 7 bases, there was a span of 12 bases. CDR3 length: 13 amino acids. Germline CDR1 is MDHEN and CDR2 is SYDVKM. The CDR3 is CASHRTPNSPLHF. The DNA for the CDR3 is TGTGCCAGCCACCGGACTCCGAATTCACCCCTCCACTTT.

This sequence joins TRBV7-2 and TRBJ2-1; 7 bases align to TRBD1. Germline-derived CDR1 and CDR2 are SGHTA and FQGNSA. This CDR3 region has 15 residues. The trim removed 3 bases at V and 5 bases at J, leaving 7 bases unmatched. CDR3 in DNA: TGTGCCAGCAGCTTCACCGGGACAGCAAACAATGAGCAGTTCTTC. Amino acids: CASSFTGTANNEQFF.

The chain links TRBV5-5 to TRBJ2-7; D gene ambiguous. The CDR3 loop spans 11 amino acids. Trimming removed 0 bases at V and 10 bases at J, with 8 bases between. Looked up from germline, CDR1 is SGHKS and CDR2 is YYEKEE (reference sequence). CDR3 nucleotide sequence: TGTGCCAGCAGCTTGGGATTGAGACAGTACTTC. It translates to CASSLGLRQYF. The full variable domain, completed using reference TRBV5-5 and TRBJ2-7, is DAGVTQSPTHLIKTRGQQVTLRCSPISGHKSVSWYQQVLGQGPQFIFQYYEKEERGRGNFPDRFSARQFPNYSSELNVNALLLGDSALYLCASSLGLRQYFGPGTRLTVT.

The chain uses TRBV5-4 and TRBJ2-2; TRBD1 aligns across 9 bases. With 4 bases clipped from V and 5 bases from J, the junction kept 6 bases outside the gene matches. Germline lookup yields CDR1 SGHNT and CDR2 YYREEE (reference sequence). This CDR3 comprises 15 residues. CDR3 amino acids: CASSQDRGGTGELFF. DNA of the CDR3: TGTGCCAGCAGCCAGGACAGGGGAGGGACCGGGGAGCTGTTTTTT.

The rearrangement uses TRBV15 and TRBJ1-2; D unresolved. Trimming cost V 5 bases and J 8 bases, with 15 bases left between them. The CDR3 spans 13 residues. The germline CDR1 and CDR2 sequences are LNHNV and YYDKDF (reference sequence). CDR3 sequence reads: CATSLEGARGYTF. DNA of the CDR3: TGTGCCACCAGCCTTGAGGGCGCGCGAGGCTACACCTTC. Complete variable domain (other parts from reference TRBV15 and TRBJ1-2): DAMVIQNPRYQVTQFGKPVTLSCSQTLNHNVMYWYQQKSSQAPKLLFHYYDKDFNNEADTPDNFQSRRPNTSFCFLDIRSPGLGDTAMYLCATSLEGARGYTFGSGTRLTVV.

J is TRBJ1-5 and V is TRBV6-1, with D possibly TRBD1 on 5 matching bases. The CDR3 runs 14 residues. The V and J ends lost 2 bases and 13 bases respectively, with 18 bases between them. CDR1 MNHNS and CDR2 SASEGT come from the germline V gene. The DNA of the CDR3 is TGTGCCAGCAGTGAATCAGGGTTACCTCAGTCTCAGCATTTT. It encodes CASSESGLPQSQHF.

This clone was seen just once. V usage is TRBV24-1 and J usage is TRBJ2-1; the match to TRBD2 covers 14 bases. Trimming cost V 5 bases and J 5 bases; bases outside gene matches: 16. There are 20 residues in the CDR3. From germline, CDR1 is KGHDR and CDR2 SFDVKD. In DNA, the CDR3 is TGTGCCACCAGTGGTCCTGGGGGGACTAGCGGGAGTTTATTCGACAATGAGCAGTTCTTC. Its translation: CATSGPGGTSGSLFDNEQFF.

The V call is TRBV19, the J call TRBJ1-5; D gene uncertain. This CDR3 region has 16 residues. Germline CDR1 reads LNHDA; CDR2 reads SQIVND (reference sequence). V shed 7 bases and J shed 4 bases, with 20 bases lying between them. Here the CDR3 reads CASTPVMPLDNQPQHF. The CDR3 nucleotides read TGTGCCAGTACACCGGTAATGCCTTTAGATAATCAGCCCCAGCATTTT.

The J gene is TRBJ1-1, the V gene TRBV3-1 (or the pseudogene TRBV3-2); 8 positions agree with TRBD1. Germline V gene sequence: CDR1 LGHDT, CDR2 YNNKEL (reference sequence). The CDR3 has 13 amino acids. V was clipped by 4 bases and J by 5 bases; unmatched bases: 3. CDR3 region: CASSPQGGTEAFF. The DNA for the CDR3 is TGTGCCAGCAGCCCACAGGGGGGGACTGAAGCTTTCTTT.

This chain links TRBV7-9 with TRBJ2-1, with D unclear. Trimming took 5 bases from V and 9 from J, leaving 11 bases between them. Germline V lookup: CDR1 SEHNR, CDR2 FQNEAQ (reference sequence). There are 12 residues in the CDR3. Written as DNA, the CDR3 is TGTGCCAGCAGCCCCTACGGAGCTGAGCAGTTCTTC. Its translation: CASSPYGAEQFF.

The J gene is TRBJ1-3, the V gene TRBV19, with D unclear. The CDR3 has 19 residues. The germline V and J ends were trimmed by 5 bases and 0 bases, with 23 bases remaining between them. Germline V gene lookup returns CDR1 LNHDA and CDR2 SQIVND (reference sequence). The CDR3 DNA reads as TGTGCCAGTAGTCTAAAGCCACGTGATTTCACCCACTCTGGAAACACCATATATTTT. Its protein product is CASSLKPRDFTHSGNTIYF.

J is TRBJ2-5 and V is TRBV30; the D is unclear. This CDR3 is 11 amino acids long. Germline loops: CDR1 GTSNPN, CDR2 SVGIG (reference sequence). The germline V and J ends were trimmed by 4 bases and 5 bases, with 8 bases remaining between them. DNA for the CDR3: TGTGCCTGGAATCGCAGGGAGACCCAGTACTTC. The encoded protein is CAWNRRETQYF.

The rearrangement links TRBV5-1 to TRBJ1-1; 8 nucleotides line up with TRBD1. Losses at the gene ends were 4 bases for V and 4 bases for J; bases not matched to a gene: 9. The CDR3 sequence is 15 residues long. The germline V gene encodes CDR1 SGHRS and CDR2 YFSETQ. The DNA of the CDR3 is TGCGCCAGCAGCCGAATGCGAGACAGGGGCACTGAAGCTTTCTTT. Protein product: CASSRMRDRGTEAFF.

The chain employs TRBV19 and TRBJ1-2, with 7 bases that match TRBD1. Germline V lookup: CDR1 LNHDA, CDR2 SQIVND (reference sequence). The CDR3 spans 14 residues. V trimming: 5 bases; J trimming: 2 bases; junction bases outside the gene matches: 5. As DNA, the CDR3 is TGTGCCAGTAGTTCCGGGACAGCCAACTATGGCTACACCTTC. It encodes CASSSGTANYGYTF.

V is TRBV4-1 and J is TRBJ2-7; D call uncertain. Germline CDR1 and CDR2: MGHRA and YSYEKL. The length of the CDR3 is 14 residues. V was pared by 1 base and J by 3 bases, with 10 bases between. CDR3 DNA sequence: TGCGCCAGCAGCCAAGGAGTCGGCGGCTACGAGCAGTACTTC. It specifies CASSQGVGGYEQYF.